This T cell receptor (beta chain) was retrieved from a study of OX40 agonist ivuxolimab in advanced cancers. About the research overall: Partial responses were recorded for three patients, including one with hepatocellular carcinoma and two with cutaneous melanoma. Study-wide results and caveats: Among patients with partial responses at 0.1-3.0 mg/kg, clonal expansion was among the lowest.

Measured with immunoSEQ multiplex PCR; TCRdb has only the in-frame clones, and not every one. The data contain 69,000 or so clones, approximately 81% of them seen just once; the ten biggest clones take up roughly 0.89%. For this clone: Antigen specificity is unknown.

Trimming shortened V by 11 bases and J by 3 bases, and 16 bases separated the two germline ends. Germline V gene lookup returns CDR1 SGHTA and CDR2 FQGNSA. The CDR3 spans 13 residues. The chain links TRBV7-2 to TRBJ1-1; D ambiguous. Sample: CD4+ or CD8+ T cells sorted from blood, taken in a trial of the OX40 agonist ivuxolimab. The receptor comes from an adult with an advanced solid tumor such as melanoma, head and neck, liver or kidney cancer. The CDR3 sequence: CAARENSYTEAFF. The CDR3 DNA follows: TGTGCCGCTAGGGAAAACTCGTACACTGAAGCTTTCTTT.